This T cell receptor beta chain was captured in a study of T-cell reconstitution after alpha-beta-depleted transplantation in children. Unique molecular identifiers featured in how the TCRbeta library was prepared. TCRdb re-derived calls from the PCR reads in MiXCR, one entry per CDR3 protein. The sample holds about 72,000 distinct CDR3 sequences, 7.3% seen once. The germline V gene encodes CDR1 SQVTM and CDR2 ANQGSEA. V gave up 4 bases and J gave up 2 bases, with 9 bases separating them. The CDR3 sequence is 12 residues long. This clonotype originated in a human donor who donated a stem cell graft to a child with acute lymphoblastic leukemia. The starting material was PBMCs from the stem cell graft donor, obtained from the stem cell graft. V usage is TRBV29-1 and J usage is TRBJ2-7; D is tentatively TRBD1 or TRBD2 (5 bases each). The CDR3 reads CSVAQGPYEQYF. CDR3 coding DNA: TGCAGCGTTGCGCAGGGACCCTACGAGCAGTACTTC.